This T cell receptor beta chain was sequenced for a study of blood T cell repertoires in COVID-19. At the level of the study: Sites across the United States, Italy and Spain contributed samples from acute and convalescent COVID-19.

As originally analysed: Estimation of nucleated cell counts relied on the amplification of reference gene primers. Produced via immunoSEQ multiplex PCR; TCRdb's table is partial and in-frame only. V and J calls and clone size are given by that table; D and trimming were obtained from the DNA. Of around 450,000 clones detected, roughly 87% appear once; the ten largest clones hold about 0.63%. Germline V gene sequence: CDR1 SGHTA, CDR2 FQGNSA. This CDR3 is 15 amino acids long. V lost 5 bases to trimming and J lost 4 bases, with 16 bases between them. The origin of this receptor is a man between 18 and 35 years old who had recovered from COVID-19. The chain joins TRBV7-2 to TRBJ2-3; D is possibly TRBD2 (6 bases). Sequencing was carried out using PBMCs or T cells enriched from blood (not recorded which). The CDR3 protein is CASSPAGSPADTQYF. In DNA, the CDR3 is TGTGCCAGCAGCCCTGCCGGGAGCCCAGCAGATACGCAGTATTTT.